One sample yielded the 21 T cell receptor beta chains listed below, sequenced in a study of cytomegalovirus exposure and HLA in healthy donors. This PCR relied on a set of 60 Vbeta primers and 13 Jbeta primers. Produced via immunoSEQ multiplex PCR; TCRdb's table is partial and in-frame only. The table has around 97,000 clones, roughly three quarters seen once. Sequencing was done on a sample of PBMCs. These TCRs come from a man aged 50-59 years in good health and CMV-seropositive.

The rearrangement joins TRBV11-2 to TRBJ2-7; 11 bases align to TRBD2. CDR3 size: 17 residues. CDR1 SGHAT and CDR2 FQNNGV come from the germline V gene. Trimming took 1 base from V and 5 from J; bases not matched to a gene: 10. The chain's CDR3 is CASSLAPLAGGPDEQYF. The CDR3 nucleotides read TGTGCCAGCAGCTTAGCCCCATTAGCGGGAGGGCCCGACGAGCAGTACTTC.

The chain is built from TRBV4-2 and TRBJ2-7, with TRBD2 identical over 8 bases. J gave up 6 bases and V 2 bases, and 18 bases lay outside the gene matches. This CDR3 is 18 amino acids long. Per the germline V gene, CDR1 is LGHNA and CDR2 is YNFKEQ. CDR3 DNA sequence: TGTGCCAGCAGCCAACCAGGATCCGGGACTAGTGAGGTGGGCGAGCAGTACTTC. It codes for CASSQPGSGTSEVGEQYF.

V gene TRBV2 combines with J gene TRBJ2-1, with 11 bases aligning to TRBD2. The V gene end was trimmed by 4 bases and the J gene end by 2 bases; junction bases not matched to a gene: 4. The CDR3 is made up of 16 amino acids. Germline assignment: CDR1 SNHLY and CDR2 FYNNEI. CDR3 protein: CASSGGLADPYNEQFF. CDR3 DNA: TGTGCCAGCAGTGGGGGACTAGCGGACCCCTACAATGAGCAGTTCTTC.

This chain connects TRBV14 to TRBJ2-7, with D hard to call. V shed 0 bases and J shed 2 bases, with 14 bases lying between them. Germline lookup yields CDR1 SGHDN and CDR2 FVKESK. There are 16 residues in the CDR3. CDR3 nucleotides: TGTGCCAGCAGCCAAGATGCGTTTTCTCGCGCCTACGAGCAGTACTTC. Amino acid sequence: CASSQDAFSRAYEQYF.

V gene TRBV28 combines with J gene TRBJ1-5; no firm D call. CDR3 length equals 10 residues. Looked up from germline, CDR1 is MDHEN and CDR2 is SYDVKM. Trimming removed 5 bases from V and 12 bases from J, with 8 bases in between. This CDR3 reads CASSQRVQHF. The CDR3 DNA reads as TGTGCCAGCAGTCAACGGGTCCAGCATTTT.

V gene TRBV11-2 combines with J gene TRBJ1-6, with D possibly being TRBD1 (5 bases). Germline V gene data show CDR1 as SGHAT and CDR2 as FQNNGV. V lost 1 base and J lost 6, with 16 bases in between. The CDR3 consists of 17 residues. As DNA, the CDR3 is TGTGCCAGCAGCTTAGGACGAGGGAGGGGTCTTAATTCACCCCTCCACTTT. This sequence encodes CASSLGRGRGLNSPLHF.

This rearrangement joins TRBV19 to TRBJ2-7; 7 bases are shared with TRBD1. Germline V CDR1 and CDR2: LNHDA, SQIVND (reference sequence). With 6 bases clipped from V and 3 bases from J, the junction kept 5 bases outside the gene matches. The CDR3 spans 13 residues. The CDR3 DNA follows: TGTGCCAGTAGGACAGGGCCTAGCTACGAGCAGTACTTC. This sequence encodes CASRTGPSYEQYF.

The CDR3 sequence: CASSSLGLAGRYEQYF. As DNA, the CDR3 is TGTGCCAGCAGCAGCTTAGGACTAGCGGGCCGCTACGAGCAGTACTTC. The V call is TRBV21-1, the J call TRBJ2-7; the table gives TRBD2 as D, unverified against the DNA. TRBV21-1 is recorded as a pseudogene. The CDR3 is 16 residues long.

This clone was counted between two and nine times. The V gene is TRBV30, the J gene TRBJ2-5, with D possibly TRBD1 on 6 matching bases. V gave up 8 bases and J gave up 3 bases, with 19 bases separating them. CDR1 is GTSNPN and CDR2 is SVGIG in the germline V gene (reference sequence). This CDR3 is built from 14 residues. In DNA form, the CDR3 reads TGTGCCGCAAAACAGGGATGGGCAAAAGAGACCCAGTACTTC. As protein: CAAKQGWAKETQYF.

The V and J genes are TRBV7-8 and TRBJ2-1; D remains ambiguous. CDR3 size: 14 residues. From germline, CDR1 is SGHVS and CDR2 FQNEAQ. V was cut by 2 bases and J by 7 bases, with 12 bases left in between. The CDR3 here is CASSLRQVPNEQFF. The CDR3 nucleotides are TGTGCCAGCAGCTTACGGCAGGTGCCTAATGAGCAGTTCTTC.

This rearrangement joins TRBV30 to TRBJ2-5, with 10 positions matching TRBD2. Germline V gene sequence: CDR1 GTSNPN, CDR2 SVGIG (reference sequence). The CDR3 totals 14 residues. V dropped 3 bases and J dropped 2; count of bases not matched to a gene: 3. The DNA for the CDR3 is TGTGCCTGGAGAGTACTAGCGGGGCAAGAGACCCAGTACTTC. Amino acids: CAWRVLAGQETQYF.

The chain joins TRBV5-1 to TRBJ2-7; 7 bases agree with TRBD2. Losses at the gene ends were 0 bases for V and 0 bases for J; bases not matched to a gene: 9. The germline V gene encodes CDR1 SGHRS and CDR2 YFSETQ. The CDR3 sequence is 17 residues long. The CDR3 DNA sequence: TGCGCCAGCAGCTTGGTTCCCGGGAGGACCGCCTCCTACGAGCAGTACTTC. This gives the protein CASSLVPGRTASYEQYF.

This chain uses TRBV27 with TRBJ2-2; TRBD2 is a possible D gene (6 bases). Deletions cut 6 bases from V and 2 bases from J, with 19 bases between. Germline lookup yields CDR1 MNHEY and CDR2 SMNVEV (reference sequence). CDR3 size: 17 residues. The DNA for the CDR3 is TGTGCCAGCAGAATAAGAACAGGAGGGTTAAACACCGGGGAGCTGTTTTTT. It specifies CASRIRTGGLNTGELFF.

The chain uses TRBV2 and TRBJ1-5, with TRBD1 identical over 8 bases. In germline, CDR1 is SNHLY, CDR2 FYNNEI. The junction had 10 bases not matched to a gene; V was cut back by 6 bases and J by 6 bases. CDR3 length: 15 amino acids. The CDR3 bases are TGTGCCAGCAGCACAGGACAGGGTGTAGGTCAGCCCCAGCATTTT. Amino acid sequence: CASSTGQGVGQPQHF.

The rearrangement links TRBV5-1 to TRBJ2-2; 10 bases are a match to TRBD2. The CDR3 length is 17 residues. In germline, CDR1 is SGHRS, CDR2 YFSETQ. The trim removed 2 bases at V and 1 base at J, leaving 5 bases unmatched. CDR3 region: CASSFTSGTMNTGELFF. The DNA of the CDR3 is TGCGCCAGCAGCTTTACTAGCGGGACGATGAACACCGGGGAGCTGTTTTTT.

CDR3 sequence: CASSDGQGAGEQYF. The CDR3 DNA sequence: TGTGCCAGCAGTGATGGGCAGGGGGCGGGTGAGCAGTACTTC. V usage is TRBV6-1 and J usage is TRBJ2-7; 8 nucleotides match TRBD1. Germline lookup yields CDR1 MNHNS and CDR2 SASEGT. CDR3 size: 14 residues. V was clipped by 3 bases and J by 7 bases; unmatched bases: 8.

The table lists this clone with a count of one. J is TRBJ2-5 and V is TRBV5-1; 9 positions agree with TRBD1. Unmatched junction bases numbered 15, after V lost 4 bases and J lost 5 bases. CDR1 is SGHRS, CDR2 YFSETQ, per germline. CDR3 length: 17 residues. CDR3 loop: CASSPGQGAADVETQYF. In nucleotides, the CDR3 is TGCGCCAGCAGCCCGGGACAGGGAGCGGCCGACGTTGAGACCCAGTACTTC. The whole variable domain, filled in from reference TRBV5-1 and TRBJ2-5, reads KAGVTQTPRYLIKTRGQQVTLSCSPISGHRSVSWYQQTPGQGLQFLFEYFSETQRNKGNFPGRFSGRQFSNSRSEMNVSTLELGDSALYLCASSPGQGAADVETQYFGPGTRLLVL.

This clone has only one observation. The chain is built from TRBV4-3 and TRBJ2-2; no definite D call. V lost 0 bases and J lost 6, with 11 bases in between. The CDR3 contains 15 residues. Germline CDR1 and CDR2: LGHNA and YSLEER. DNA of the CDR3: TGCGCCAGCAGCCAAGATCTAGTTCGGGCCGGGGAGCTGTTTTTT. Its protein product is CASSQDLVRAGELFF.

The chain uses TRBV6-1 and TRBJ1-5; D is unclear. V gave up 9 bases and J gave up 9 bases, with 15 bases separating them. Germline-derived CDR1 and CDR2 are MNHNS and SASEGT. The CDR3 is 12 amino acids. The CDR3 loop is CASRHGQAPQHF. Written as DNA, the CDR3 is TGTGCCAGTCGACACGGTCAGGCGCCCCAGCATTTT.

This clone occurred once. The V gene is TRBV29-1, the J gene TRBJ2-5, with D unclear. The CDR3 sequence is 12 residues long. Germline V gene data show CDR1 as SQVTM and CDR2 as ANQGSEA. The V end lost 3 bases, the J end lost 7 bases, and 12 bases lay between the germline ends. The CDR3 loop reads CSVDPIPGTQYF. The CDR3 coding sequence is TGCAGCGTTGATCCGATTCCGGGGACCCAGTACTTC.

The chain links TRBV5-1 to TRBJ2-7; D not certain. CDR3 length: 11 amino acids. Germline V gene sequence: CDR1 SGHRS, CDR2 YFSETQ. V was pared by 1 base and J by 7 bases, with 6 bases between. The CDR3 nucleotides are TGCGCCAGCAGCTTGAACTTTGAGCAGTACTTC. The encoded protein is CASSLNFEQYF.